This T cell receptor (beta chain) was sequenced in a study of shared clonotypes between healthy human individuals (dated by TCRdb to 2018 to 2020). About the investigation overall: A couple of women and a few men aged 18 to 49 years were included in the cohort. Per donor, three plates each were used for CD4 naive and CD4 memory, two for CD8 naive, and one for CD8 memory. To estimate repertoire size and how much clonotypes are shared between individuals, the study performed deep sequencing of blood TCR repertoires from roughly five healthy adults. To increase sequencing depth and limit assay-specific biases, TCR repertoire library preparation and sequencing were carried out by different laboratories using diverse techniques. Leukapheresis yielded between about 0.9 and 9 billion PBMCs per donor. Paper-wide results and their limitations: Naive subsets generally had larger estimated clonotype richness than memory subsets did. Rarefaction of sorted-subset datasets indicated incomplete sequencing despite the large sequencing depth. Based on pairwise subsampling, the degree of clonotype sharing among donors was expected to be affected by sequencing depth. Approximately 5% of naive CD4, 3.5% of naive CD8, around 2.3% of memory CD4, and around 0.4% of memory CD8 clonotypes were shared across several donors. Compared with non-shared clonotypes, the clonotypes found in all four sorted-subset donors had higher generation probabilities. Sampling was limited to blood, and TCR repertoires in tissue likely differ from TCR repertoires in blood. The genetic and exposure-history diversity represented was limited by the small number of donors.

Using the deep immunoSEQ assay, multiplex PCR amplified TCR CDR3 regions from genomic DNA. Extracted genomic DNA from each cell subset was distributed evenly across all wells of several immunoSEQ 96-well plates, and each plate was treated as a replicate. For sorted subsets, each replicate PCR was loaded with about 0.2 ug genomic DNA, equivalent to approximately 27,000 T cell genomes. The purified libraries were quantified using a Qubit 3.0 fluorometer, sized with a Bioanalyzer 2100, and then quantified again using the KAPA Library Quantification kit. Every immunoSEQ 96-well plate was sequenced on a dedicated single-read 150-cycle Illumina NextSeq 550 flow cell. For the original study's pipeline: Because the immunoSEQ output held only junctional sequences and lacked quality scores, the filtering could not match the filtering applied to full-length reads. To assign V/J genes and CDR3, sequences were annotated against IMGT germline references using PyIR, a Python wrapper for IgBLAST v1.9. Any read was removed if the V/J assignment was weak (E-value above 1e-6), the CDR3 was missing, or the read contained stop codons, out-of-frame junctions, or ambiguous translated residues. V3J clonotypes were defined by identical inferred V gene, J gene, and CDR3 amino acid sequence. To compute the percentage overlap between repertoires, the number of shared unique clonotypes was divided by the size of the smaller repertoire. Richness of each repertoire was evaluated using RTK rarefaction, the Chao1 estimator, and Recon v2.1 estimates of unobserved clonotypes. Generation probabilities for all TCRbeta clonotypes obtained by the gDNA method from several donors were computed using OLGA. This immuneACCESS table, as held by TCRdb, lists in-frame sequences with V and J called but not all clones. Of the missing ones, under half trace to an unresolved V gene in checked studies; the others have no known cause. Clonal size and the V and J genes are those of that table, whereas D and trimming came from the DNA. Within this sample are some 1,900,000 clones, with 85% to 95% of them counted one time only. The ten biggest clones cover around 1% of the sample.

CD8 naive samples were obtained by positive selection for CCR7 among CD45RO-negative cells, yielding a CD45RA+CCR7+ population from which TemRA cells were excluded. The donors were healthy, HIV-negative adults with no recently reported acute infections or vaccinations. All donors were Caucasian adults living in Nashville, Tennessee, USA. Blood was collected by leukapheresis, and PBMCs were isolated by Ficoll-Histopaque density gradient centrifugation and then cryopreserved in liquid nitrogen vapor phase. Analytical flow cytometry was used to check the purity and quantity of each magnetically sorted T cell population. From each sorted fraction, genomic DNA was isolated and quantified by UV absorbance on a Nanodrop 2000c. In its sample, this clone was seen a few times. No cognate antigen has been identified for it. No quality values exist for individual bases; no much larger clone is one base distant.

V drops 7 bases and J drops 1 base, leaving 11 bases in between. Including the terminal cysteine and phenylalanine, the CDR3 comprises 15 residues. Solely the CDR3 DNA is kept, with 45 bases framed from the first base. According to the germline V gene, CDR1 reads MGHRA and CDR2 reads YSYEKL. The receptor's source is a man aged 18 to 29 in good health. Sequencing input: naive CD8+ T cells sorted from blood. The sample's cell subset or site label, decoded: CD45RA+CCR7+. The chain was built from TRBV4-1 and TRBJ1-6; the D gene cannot be resolved reliably. The nucleotides read TGCGCCAGCACGGAGGGTGAATCCTATAATTCACCCCTCCACTTT. Its protein product is CASTEGESYNSPLHF.